This T cell receptor (beta chain) was profiled in a study of cytomegalovirus exposure and HLA in healthy donors. General study results and limits: Judged likely to be a sequencing artifact was a cluster of highly shared sequence variants.

CDR3 length: 15 residues. J was trimmed by 3 bases and V by 7 bases; bases with no gene match: 9. Germline CDR1 reads SQVTM; CDR2 reads ANQGSEA. 60 Vbeta and 13 Jbeta primers were used in PCR. In the source study's methods: Per a later analysis, the number of unique TCR beta chains was about 80 million, of which around 10 million were shared. The table came from immunoSEQ multiplex PCR; TCRdb's copy has only in-frame clones and leaves some out. V, J and clone size derive from that table, while D and trimming were established from the DNA sequence. The sample contains 130,000 to 150,000 clones, roughly 80% of which appear only once. Points on this clone: Its antigen remains unidentified.

The genes are TRBV29-1 and TRBJ2-2; 9 bases map to TRBD1. This clonotype was sampled from a man aged 40-49 years in good health and CMV-seropositive. The sequenced material came from PBMCs. The CDR3 nucleotides are TGCAGCGCAACCGGGACAGGGCTCGACACCGGGGAGCTGTTTTTT. It encodes CSATGTGLDTGELFF.